Reported below is one T cell receptor (beta chain). Repertoires were generated with immunoSEQ multiplex PCR, while TCRdb's copy carries only in-frame clones and drops some. This table has around 250,000 clones, around 79% appearing once. This entry is derived from a study of control samples from healthy donors and cancer patients. Germline CDR1 LNHDA, CDR2 SQIVND (reference sequence). The CDR3 has 13 amino acids. V shed 2 bases and J shed 8 bases, with 12 bases lying between them. This TCR came from a woman aged 60 to 75 with lung cancer. This sequence joins TRBV19 and TRBJ1-1; D uncertain. Sequenced: PBMCs. CDR3 sequence: CASSIILSREAFF. CDR3 DNA sequence: TGTGCCAGTAGTATAATTCTTTCTAGAGAAGCTTTCTTT.